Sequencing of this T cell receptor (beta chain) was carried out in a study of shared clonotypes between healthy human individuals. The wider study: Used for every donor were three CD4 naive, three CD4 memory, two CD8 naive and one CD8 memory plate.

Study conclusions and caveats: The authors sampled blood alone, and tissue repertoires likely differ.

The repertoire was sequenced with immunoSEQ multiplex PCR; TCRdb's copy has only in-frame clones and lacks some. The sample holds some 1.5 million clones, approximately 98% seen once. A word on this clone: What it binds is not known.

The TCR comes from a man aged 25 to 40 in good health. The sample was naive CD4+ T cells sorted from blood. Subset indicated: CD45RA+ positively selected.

CDR3 in DNA: TGCGCCAGCAGTGTAGGTCCAGATACAGATACGCAGTATTTT. Its translation: CASSVGPDTDTQYF. This rearrangement joins TRBV10-1 to TRBJ2-3; no firm D call. Germline loops: CDR1 WNHNN, CDR2 SYGVQD (reference sequence). The CDR3 sequence is 14 residues long. The V and J ends lost 4 bases and 3 bases respectively, with 11 bases between them.